This is a list of T cell receptor beta chains from one sample in a study of cytomegalovirus exposure and HLA in healthy donors. The method was immunoSEQ multiplex PCR; TCRdb's version includes in-frame clones alone and lacks a portion of them. Among about 330,000 clones, 86% were seen once, and the ten largest hold more than 0.8%. The sample taken for sequencing was PBMCs. All receptors come from a young woman in good health and CMV-seronegative. The CDR3 runs from the conserved cysteine through the conserved F or W. A D gene is named only where the DNA matches it firmly. Part of the rows lack a size; the others show once, few, many or a class for expanded clones.

v_call	clone_size	d_call	j_call	cdr3_nt	cdr3_aa
TRBV29-1	-	-	TRBJ2-4	TGCAGCGTTGACCAGGGTGGTGGCATTCAGTACTTC	CSVDQGGGIQYF
TRBV4-2	-	TRBD1	TRBJ2-7	TGTGCCAGCAGCCAAGGGTACCCGGGACAGGGAGGAGGCTACGAGCAGTACTTC	CASSQGYPGQGGGYEQYF
TRBV6-1	-	-	TRBJ2-7	TGTGCCAGCAGTGAACATGACAAGCAGTACTTC	CASSEHDKQYF
TRBV2	once	TRBD2	TRBJ2-4	TGTGCCAGCGAGGGAGGGCTGGCCAAAAACATTCAGTACTTC	CASEGGLAKNIQYF
TRBV18	few	-	TRBJ1-5	TGTGCCAGCCTGCGGGAGGGAGAGAATCAGCCCCAGCATTTT	CASLREGENQPQHF
TRBV6-1	-	TRBD1	TRBJ1-1	TGTGCCAGCAACCGAGGGGGCTCGGCTGAAGCTTTCTTT	CASNRGGSAEAFF
TRBV18	once	-	TRBJ2-3	TGTGCCAGCTCACCACGGCCATCTGGGAGGAAAACAGATACGCAGTATTTT	CASSPRPSGRKTDTQYF
TRBV28	-	TRBD1	TRBJ1-1	TGTGCCAGCATCCAGGGGGATAGGTACACTGAAGCTTTCTTT	CASIQGDRYTEAFF
TRBV7-8	-	-	TRBJ2-3	TGTGCCAGCAGCTTGGACCGCCGGGGGGCGGAAGATACGCAGTATTTT	CASSLDRRGAEDTQYF
TRBV29-1	-	TRBD1	TRBJ1-2	TGCAGCGTTTTTACAGGGGGCGATGGCTACACCTTC	CSVFTGGDGYTF
TRBV10-3	-	-	TRBJ1-4	TGTGCCATCAGTGCGGGGGGAGAGGAAAAACTGTTTTTT	CAISAGGEEKLFF
TRBV6-5	few	-	TRBJ2-7	TGTGCCAGCAGTTTCACGGAGGACAGCTACGAGCAGTACTTC	CASSFTEDSYEQYF
TRBV7-2	-	-	TRBJ1-3	TGTGCCAGCAGCTTAAACGGTGGTTCTGGAAACACCATATATTTT	CASSLNGGSGNTIYF
TRBV9	once	-	TRBJ2-3	TGTGCCAGCAGCGTAGGACACGACTATTCCACAGATACGCAGTATTTT	CASSVGHDYSTDTQYF
TRBV27	-	TRBD1	TRBJ1-3	TGTGCCAGCAGTCCAGACAGGGGTTTTGGAAACACCATATATTTT	CASSPDRGFGNTIYF
TRBV7-2	-	-	TRBJ2-7	TGTGCCAGCAGCTCCCTAGGGGGAGCAGGGCGTTACGAGCAGTACTTC	CASSSLGGAGRYEQYF
TRBV6-5	-	-	TRBJ2-2	TGTGCCAGCAGTTACTACGGTCTAGCGAACACCGGGGAGCTGTTTTTT	CASSYYGLANTGELFF
TRBV6-6	once	-	TRBJ2-7	TGTGCCAGCAGTGTGCGGGGCGAGCAGTACTTC	CASSVRGEQYF
TRBV5-8	-	TRBD2	TRBJ2-7	TGTGCCAGCAGCCGATTAGGACTAGCGACCTACGAGCAGTACTTC	CASSRLGLATYEQYF
TRBV7-3	once	TRBD2	TRBJ2-3	TGTGCCAGCAGCTCGGGACTAGAGTCAGATACGCAGTATTTT	CASSSGLESDTQYF
TRBV7-3	-	-	TRBJ2-2	TGTGCCAGCAGCCCCCAGTCAGGCACCGGGGAGCTGTTTTTT	CASSPQSGTGELFF
TRBV7-8	few	-	TRBJ1-2	TGTGCCAGCAGCTTAAGCGACGAGCCGCCTGATGGCTACACCTTC	CASSLSDEPPDGYTF
TRBV6-6	-	-	TRBJ2-3	TGTGCCAGCAGTTCCCTCTTCGTGGATACGCAGTATTTT	CASSSLFVDTQYF
TRBV7-6	-	TRBD1	TRBJ2-2	TGTGCCAGCAGCTCAGACAGGGCTGTTCCCGGGGAGCTGTTTTTT	CASSSDRAVPGELFF
TRBV11-2	-	TRBD1	TRBJ2-2	TGTGCCAGCAGCCCCCCTACAGGGGCCACCGGGGAGCTGTTTTTT	CASSPPTGATGELFF
TRBV19	medium-sized	TRBD2	TRBJ2-7	TGTGCCAGTAGTACTAGGACTAGCGGGATCTACGAGCAGTACTTC	CASSTRTSGIYEQYF
TRBV5-6	-	-	TRBJ2-7	TGTGCCAGCAGCTTGGGGGTGGACATAACCTACGAGCAGTACTTC	CASSLGVDITYEQYF
TRBV27	-	TRBD1	TRBJ1-1	TGTGCCAGCAGTTTATCTAGGGGGCCCACTGAAGCTTTCTTT	CASSLSRGPTEAFF
TRBV5-4	-	TRBD1	TRBJ1-2	TGTGCCAGCCGGCGAACAGGGGACTATGGCTACACCTTC	CASRRTGDYGYTF
TRBV10-3	-	-	TRBJ2-2	TGTGCCACTAACTGGTTCCCCGGGGAGCTGTTTTTT	CATNWFPGELFF
TRBV6-5	-	-	TRBJ2-5	TGTGCCAGCACACTGACAGACACCGGCAAGGGTACCCAGTACTTC	CASTLTDTGKGTQYF
TRBV5-4	-	TRBD2	TRBJ2-5	TGTGCCAGCAGCGCCCAACTAGCGGTGGTTGGGACCCAGTACTTC	CASSAQLAVVGTQYF
TRBV4-2	few	-	TRBJ1-3	TGTGCCAGCAGCCAAGATTTAGGGGGTGATGGGTCTGGAAACACCATATATTTT	CASSQDLGGDGSGNTIYF
TRBV6-5	-	-	TRBJ1-1	TGTGCCAGCAGTTACTTAAGGGGCACTGAAGCTTTCTTT	CASSYLRGTEAFF
TRBV29-1	-	-	TRBJ1-2	TGCAGCGTTGAGCGGGACGCTGGTGGCGGCTACACCTTC	CSVERDAGGGYTF
TRBV27	-	TRBD2	TRBJ2-2	TGTGCCAGCAGTGTGTACAAATGGACTAGGCCCGGGGAGCTGTTTTTT	CASSVYKWTRPGELFF
TRBV5-1	-	TRBD1	TRBJ1-2	TGCGCCAGCAGCTTGGACACAGGGGACGGCTATGGCTACACCTTC	CASSLDTGDGYGYTF
TRBV6-1	once	-	TRBJ2-3	TGTGCCAGTATAAGGGGGACAAACACAGATACGCAGTATTTT	CASIRGTNTDTQYF
TRBV18	-	TRBD1	TRBJ1-2	TGTGCCAGCTCACTTACAGGGGACTATGGCTACACCTTC	CASSLTGDYGYTF
TRBV7-6	once	TRBD1	TRBJ1-4	TGTGCCAGCAGCTTGGACAGGGGTAGTGAAAAACTGTTTTTT	CASSLDRGSEKLFF
TRBV7-9	-	TRBD2	TRBJ2-1	TGTGCCAGCAGCTTCATGGCGGGAGGGTACAATGAGCAGTTCTTC	CASSFMAGGYNEQFF
TRBV6-5	-	-	TRBJ1-5	TGTGCCAGCAGAGCAGGGCGGGGTCAGCCCCAGCATTTT	CASRAGRGQPQHF
TRBV28	once	TRBD2	TRBJ2-7	TGTGCCAGCAGTTTACCTCTAGGGGCGGGAGGGCCGCGGGGGCAGTACTTC	CASSLPLGAGGPRGQYF
TRBV5-1	-	TRBD2	TRBJ2-1	TGCGCCAGCAGAGTAGGGACTAGCGGGAGGGTAGATGAGCAGTTCTTC	CASRVGTSGRVDEQFF
TRBV5-1	-	-	TRBJ2-7	TGCGCCAGCAGCCCGGACAGCTCCCTGCAGTACTTC	CASSPDSSLQYF
TRBV4-1	once	TRBD2	TRBJ2-7	TGCGCCAGCAGCAGTAGCGGGAGCACCTACGAGCAGTACTTC	CASSSSGSTYEQYF
TRBV27	-	TRBD1	TRBJ2-7	TGTGCCAGCAGTAAGGACAGGAGGCACGAGCAGTACTTC	CASSKDRRHEQYF
TRBV5-1	few	TRBD2	TRBJ2-2	TGCGCCAGCAGTGTTGGTGGGGCTAGCGGCTACACCGGGGAGCTGTTTTTT	CASSVGGASGYTGELFF